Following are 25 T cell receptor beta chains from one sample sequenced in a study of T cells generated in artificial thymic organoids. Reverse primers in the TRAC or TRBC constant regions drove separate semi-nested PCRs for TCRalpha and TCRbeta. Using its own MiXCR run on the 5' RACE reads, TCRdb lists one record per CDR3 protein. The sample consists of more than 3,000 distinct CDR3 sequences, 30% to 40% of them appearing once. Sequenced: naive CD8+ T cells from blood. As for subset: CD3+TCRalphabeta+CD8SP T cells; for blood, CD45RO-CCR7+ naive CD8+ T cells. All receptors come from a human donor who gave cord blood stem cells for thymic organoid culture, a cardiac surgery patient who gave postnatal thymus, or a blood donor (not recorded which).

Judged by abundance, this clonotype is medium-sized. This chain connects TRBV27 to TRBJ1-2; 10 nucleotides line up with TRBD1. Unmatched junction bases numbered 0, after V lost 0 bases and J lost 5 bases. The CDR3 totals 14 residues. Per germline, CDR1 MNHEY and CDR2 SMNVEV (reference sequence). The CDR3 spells CASSLSGQGYGYTF. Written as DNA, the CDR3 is TGTGCCAGCAGTTTATCGGGACAGGGGTATGGCTACACCTTC.

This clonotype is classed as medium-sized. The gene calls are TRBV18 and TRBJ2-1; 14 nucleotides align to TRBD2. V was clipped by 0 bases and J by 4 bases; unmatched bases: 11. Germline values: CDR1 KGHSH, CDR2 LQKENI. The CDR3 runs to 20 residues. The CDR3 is CASSPPGLAGDWSGYNEQFF. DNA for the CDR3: TGTGCCAGCTCACCACCGGGACTAGCGGGAGACTGGTCGGGGTACAATGAGCAGTTCTTC.

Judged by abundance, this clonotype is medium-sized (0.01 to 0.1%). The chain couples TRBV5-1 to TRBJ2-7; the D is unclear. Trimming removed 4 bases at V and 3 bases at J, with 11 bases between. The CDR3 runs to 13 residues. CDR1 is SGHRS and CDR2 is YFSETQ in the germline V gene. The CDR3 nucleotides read TGCGCCAGCAGCCCATCTCCAGGCTACGAGCAGTACTTC. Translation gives CASSPSPGYEQYF.

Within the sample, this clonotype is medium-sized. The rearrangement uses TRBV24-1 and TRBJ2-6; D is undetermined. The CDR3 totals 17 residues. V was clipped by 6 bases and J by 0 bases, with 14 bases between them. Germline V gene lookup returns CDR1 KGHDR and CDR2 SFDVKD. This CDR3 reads CATSPALIFSGANVLTF. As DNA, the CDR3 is TGTGCCACCAGTCCAGCCCTTATTTTCTCTGGGGCCAACGTCCTGACTTTC.

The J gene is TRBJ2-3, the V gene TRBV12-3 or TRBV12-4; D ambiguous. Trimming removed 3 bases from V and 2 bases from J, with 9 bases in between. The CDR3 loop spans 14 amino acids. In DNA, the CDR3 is TGTGCCAGCAGTTTCGTCAGCAACACAGATACGCAGTATTTT. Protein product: CASSFVSNTDTQYF.

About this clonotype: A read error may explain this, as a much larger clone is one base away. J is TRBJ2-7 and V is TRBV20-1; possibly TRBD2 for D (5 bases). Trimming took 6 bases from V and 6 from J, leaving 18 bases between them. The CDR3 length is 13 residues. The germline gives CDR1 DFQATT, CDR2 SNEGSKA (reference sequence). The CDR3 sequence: CSAHASRRFEQYF. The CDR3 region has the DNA TGCAGTGCCCACGCTAGCAGGAGATTCGAGCAGTACTTC.

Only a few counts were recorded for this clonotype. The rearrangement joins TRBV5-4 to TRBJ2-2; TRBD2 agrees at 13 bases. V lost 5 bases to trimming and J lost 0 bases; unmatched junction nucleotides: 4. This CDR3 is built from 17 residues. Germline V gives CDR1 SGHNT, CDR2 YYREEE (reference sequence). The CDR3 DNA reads TGTGCCAGCAGTTTTGGACTAGCGGGGGCGAACACCGGGGAGCTGTTTTTT. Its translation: CASSFGLAGANTGELFF. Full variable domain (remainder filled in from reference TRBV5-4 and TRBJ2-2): ETGVTQSPTHLIKTRGQQVTLRCSSQSGHNTVSWYQQALGQGPQFIFQYYREEENGRGNFPPRFSGLQFPNYSSELNVNALELDDSALYLCASSFGLAGANTGELFFGEGSRLTVL.

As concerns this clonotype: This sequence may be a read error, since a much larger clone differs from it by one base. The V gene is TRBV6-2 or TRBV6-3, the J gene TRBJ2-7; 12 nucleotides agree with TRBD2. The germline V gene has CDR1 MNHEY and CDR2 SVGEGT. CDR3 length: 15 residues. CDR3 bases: TGTGCCGGCAGTTCACTAGCGGGGGGCGCCTACGAGCAGTACTTC. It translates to CAGSSLAGGAYEQYF.

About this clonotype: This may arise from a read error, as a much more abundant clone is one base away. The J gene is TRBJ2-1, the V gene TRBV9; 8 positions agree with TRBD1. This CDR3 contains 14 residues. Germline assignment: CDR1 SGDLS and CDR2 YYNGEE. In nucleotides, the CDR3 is TGTGCCTGCAGCTACCGGGACAGGAACAATGAGCAGTTCTTC. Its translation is CACSYRDRNNEQFF.

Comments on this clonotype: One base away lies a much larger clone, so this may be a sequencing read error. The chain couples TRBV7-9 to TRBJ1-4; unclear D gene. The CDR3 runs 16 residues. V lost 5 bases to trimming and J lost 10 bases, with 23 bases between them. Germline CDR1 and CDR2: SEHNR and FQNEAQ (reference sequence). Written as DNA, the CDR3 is TGTGCCAGCAGCCTCCTCGTCGAGGGTATTCACCCAAAACTGTTTTTT. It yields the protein CASSLLVEGIHPKLFF. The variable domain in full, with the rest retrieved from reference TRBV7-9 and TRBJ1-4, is DTGVSQNPRHKITKRGQNVTFRCDPISEHNRLYWYRQTLGQGPEFLTYFQNEAQLEKSRLLSDRFSAERPKGSFSTLEIQRTEQGDSAMYLCASSLLVEGIHPKLFFGSGTQLSVL.

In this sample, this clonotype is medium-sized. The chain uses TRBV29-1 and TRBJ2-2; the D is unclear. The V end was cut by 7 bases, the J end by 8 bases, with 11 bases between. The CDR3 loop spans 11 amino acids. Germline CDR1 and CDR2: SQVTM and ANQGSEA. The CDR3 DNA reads TGCAGCGGGACGGTGGAAGGGGAGCTGTTTTTT. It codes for CSGTVEGELFF.

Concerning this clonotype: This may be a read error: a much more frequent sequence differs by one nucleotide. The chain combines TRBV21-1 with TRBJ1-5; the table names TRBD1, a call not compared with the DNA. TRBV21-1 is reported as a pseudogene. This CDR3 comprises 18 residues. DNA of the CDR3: TGTGCCTGCAGCAAAGAGGGAGTACAGGGTTGCCGTAATCAGCCCCAGCATTTT. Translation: CACSKEGVQGCRNQPQHF.

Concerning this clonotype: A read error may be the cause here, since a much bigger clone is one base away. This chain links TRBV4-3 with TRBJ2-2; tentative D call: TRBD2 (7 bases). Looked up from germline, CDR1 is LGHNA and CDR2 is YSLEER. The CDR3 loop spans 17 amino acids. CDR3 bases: TGCGCCAGCAGCCAAGATGGGGGGGCGAGGGGGACCGGGGAGCTGGTTTTT. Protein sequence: CASSQDGGARGTGELVF.

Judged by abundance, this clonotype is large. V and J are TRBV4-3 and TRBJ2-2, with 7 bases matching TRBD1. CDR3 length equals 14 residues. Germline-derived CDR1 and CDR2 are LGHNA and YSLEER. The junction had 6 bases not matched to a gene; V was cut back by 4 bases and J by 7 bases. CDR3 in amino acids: CASSPEGAGGELFF. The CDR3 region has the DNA TGCGCCAGCAGCCCCGAGGGGGCCGGCGGGGAGCTGTTTTTT.

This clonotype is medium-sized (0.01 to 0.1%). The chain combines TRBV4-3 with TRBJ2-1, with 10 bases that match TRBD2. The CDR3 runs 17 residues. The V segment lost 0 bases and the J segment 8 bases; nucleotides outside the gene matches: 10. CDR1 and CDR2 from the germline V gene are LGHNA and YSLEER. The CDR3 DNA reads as TGCGCCAGCAGCCAAGATCGAGCGGGGGGGCCCGGCGATGAGCAGTTCTTC. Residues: CASSQDRAGGPGDEQFF.

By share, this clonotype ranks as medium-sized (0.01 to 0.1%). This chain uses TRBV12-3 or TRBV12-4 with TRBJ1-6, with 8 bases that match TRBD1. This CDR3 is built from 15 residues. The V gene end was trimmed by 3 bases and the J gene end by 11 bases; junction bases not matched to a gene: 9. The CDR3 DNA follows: TGTGCCAGCAGTTTGGGGCCAGGGGGCCCAACACCCCTCCACTTT. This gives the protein CASSLGPGGPTPLHF.

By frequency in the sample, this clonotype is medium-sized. CDR3 coding DNA: TGTGCCAGCAGCTTAGATCCGCAAGTAAACTCCTACAATGAGCAGTTCTTC. This codes for CASSLDPQVNSYNEQFF. V and J are TRBV11-2 and TRBJ2-1, with D unclear. The CDR3 has 17 amino acids. The germline gives CDR1 SGHAT, CDR2 FQNNGV. V lost 0 bases and J lost 0, with 12 bases in between.

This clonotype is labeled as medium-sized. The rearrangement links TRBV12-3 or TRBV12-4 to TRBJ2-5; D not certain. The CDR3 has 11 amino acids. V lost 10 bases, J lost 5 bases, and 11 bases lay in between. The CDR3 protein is CAITLGETQYF. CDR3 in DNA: TGTGCCATTACCTTGGGGGAGACCCAGTACTTC.

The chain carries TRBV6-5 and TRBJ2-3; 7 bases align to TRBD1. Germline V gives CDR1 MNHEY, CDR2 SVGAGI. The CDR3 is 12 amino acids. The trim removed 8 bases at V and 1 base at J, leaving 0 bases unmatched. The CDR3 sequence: CASGQGTDTQYF. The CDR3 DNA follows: TGTGCCAGCGGACAGGGCACAGATACGCAGTATTTT.

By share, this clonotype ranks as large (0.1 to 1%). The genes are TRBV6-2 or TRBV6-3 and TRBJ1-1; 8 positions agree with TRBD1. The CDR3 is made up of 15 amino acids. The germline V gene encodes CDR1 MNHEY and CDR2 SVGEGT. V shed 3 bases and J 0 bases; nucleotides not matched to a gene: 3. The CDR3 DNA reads TGTGCCAGCAGTTATCTGACAGGGGTGAACACTGAAGCTTTCTTT. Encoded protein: CASSYLTGVNTEAFF.

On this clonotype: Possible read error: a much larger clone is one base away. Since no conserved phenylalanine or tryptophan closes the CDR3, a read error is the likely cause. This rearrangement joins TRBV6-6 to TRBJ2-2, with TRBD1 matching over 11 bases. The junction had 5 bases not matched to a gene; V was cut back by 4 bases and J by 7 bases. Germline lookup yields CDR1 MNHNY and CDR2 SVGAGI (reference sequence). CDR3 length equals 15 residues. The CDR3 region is CASSLSGQGVGELFS. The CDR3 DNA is TGTGCCAGCAGTTTGTCGGGACAGGGGGTCGGGGAGCTGTTTTCT.

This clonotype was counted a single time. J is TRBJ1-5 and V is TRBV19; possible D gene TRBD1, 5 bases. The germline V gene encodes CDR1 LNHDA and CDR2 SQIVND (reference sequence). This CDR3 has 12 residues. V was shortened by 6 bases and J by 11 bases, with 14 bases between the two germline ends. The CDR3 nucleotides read TGTGCCAGTAGCCCCGTGGGGGGGACCCAGCATTTT. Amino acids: CASSPVGGTQHF.

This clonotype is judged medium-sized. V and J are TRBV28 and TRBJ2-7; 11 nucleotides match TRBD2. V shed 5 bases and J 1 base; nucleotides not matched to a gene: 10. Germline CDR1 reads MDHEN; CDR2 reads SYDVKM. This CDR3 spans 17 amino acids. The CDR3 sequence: CASSLHLLAGGSYEQYF. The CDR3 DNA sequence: TGTGCCAGCAGTCTCCACCTTCTAGCGGGAGGTTCCTACGAGCAGTACTTC.

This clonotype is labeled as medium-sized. The CDR3 bases are TGCGCCAGCAGCTTCACGGGGGCCTACAATGAGCAGTTCTTC. Protein product: CASSFTGAYNEQFF. V and J are TRBV5-1 and TRBJ2-1, with D perhaps matching TRBD2 (6 bases). Germline values: CDR1 SGHRS, CDR2 YFSETQ. The CDR3 covers 14 residues. Trimming removed 2 bases at V and 2 bases at J, with 8 bases between.

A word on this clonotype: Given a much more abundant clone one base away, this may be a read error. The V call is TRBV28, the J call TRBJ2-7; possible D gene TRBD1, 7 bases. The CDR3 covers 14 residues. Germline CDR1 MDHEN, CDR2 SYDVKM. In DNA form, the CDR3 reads TGTGCCGGCAGCAACTTCAGGGGGGCCTACGAGCAGTACTTC. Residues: CAGSNFRGAYEQYF.